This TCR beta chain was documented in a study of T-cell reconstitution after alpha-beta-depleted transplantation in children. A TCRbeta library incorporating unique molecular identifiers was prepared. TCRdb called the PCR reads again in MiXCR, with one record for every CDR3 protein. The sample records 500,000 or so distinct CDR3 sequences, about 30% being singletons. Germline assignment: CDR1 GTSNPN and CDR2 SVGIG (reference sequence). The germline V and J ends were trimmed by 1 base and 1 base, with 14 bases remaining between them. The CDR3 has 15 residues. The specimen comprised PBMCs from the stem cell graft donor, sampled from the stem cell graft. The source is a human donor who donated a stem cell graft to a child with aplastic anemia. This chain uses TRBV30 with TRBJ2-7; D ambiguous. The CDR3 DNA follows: TGTGCCTGGAGTGCCTATCTGGGCCAGTCCTACGAGCAGTACTTC. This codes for CAWSAYLGQSYEQYF.